The TCR beta chain described here comes from a study of metastatic and nonmetastatic thyroid tumors. Across the study: Samples came from malignant and benign thyroid patients, and repertoires were compared across blood and tumor or nodule tissue. Whole-study results and caveats: Significantly greater TCR beta diversity was reportedly found in malignant thyroid tumors than in benign nodules (in blood and tumor).

The CDR3 loop spans 12 amino acids. Deletions cut 3 bases from V and 5 bases from J, with 8 bases between. TCRdb redid the clone calls on the PCR reads using MiXCR. The repertoire holds roughly 30,000 clones, with 25% to 35% as singletons. This clone has only a few counts. Its matching antigen is unknown. Among the patients, none had received any treatment before thyroid surgery. This rearrangement joins TRBV12-3 or TRBV12-4 to TRBJ2-7; no definite D call. This TCR was recovered from a female donor with papillary thyroid cancer or a benign thyroid nodule (not recorded which). Some clones in this sample may be carry-over from other donors' samples. The material sequenced was blood. CDR3 DNA sequence: TGTGCCAGCAGTTTTGCTAGTCACGAGCAGTACTTC. Protein: CASSFASHEQYF.